The T cell receptor beta chain under discussion was sequenced for a study of lymphopenia after photon versus proton radiotherapy. Findings of the study overall: Only patients who died were analyzed for survival; proton advantage is unproven. After the lymphocyte nadir, photon-treated repertoires showed oligoclonal expansion, especially of CD8+ Temra cells. A bigger post-nadir fall in TCR diversity correlated inversely with survival time in deceased patients. Proton therapy kept repertoires fairly stable, unlike photons, which gained effector/memory cells.

The CDR3 spans 14 residues. V shed 6 bases and J 6 bases; nucleotides not matched to a gene: 10. CDR1 and CDR2 from the germline V gene are KGHSH and LQKENI. Sequencing used immunoSEQ multiplex PCR; TCRdb keeps in-frame clones, though not all of them. The sample lists about 70,000 clones, over 70% occurring once. Notes on this clone: What it binds is unknown.

This chain uses TRBV18 with TRBJ1-1, with 7 bases lining up with TRBD1. Here the sequenced sample was peripheral blood, taken from a patient treated with proton-based radiotherapy. The clonotype originates from a man aged 80 or over with esophageal cancer. The CDR3 region is CASSPYQGVAEAFF. In DNA form, the CDR3 reads TGTGCCAGCTCCCCCTATCAGGGGGTGGCTGAAGCTTTCTTT.